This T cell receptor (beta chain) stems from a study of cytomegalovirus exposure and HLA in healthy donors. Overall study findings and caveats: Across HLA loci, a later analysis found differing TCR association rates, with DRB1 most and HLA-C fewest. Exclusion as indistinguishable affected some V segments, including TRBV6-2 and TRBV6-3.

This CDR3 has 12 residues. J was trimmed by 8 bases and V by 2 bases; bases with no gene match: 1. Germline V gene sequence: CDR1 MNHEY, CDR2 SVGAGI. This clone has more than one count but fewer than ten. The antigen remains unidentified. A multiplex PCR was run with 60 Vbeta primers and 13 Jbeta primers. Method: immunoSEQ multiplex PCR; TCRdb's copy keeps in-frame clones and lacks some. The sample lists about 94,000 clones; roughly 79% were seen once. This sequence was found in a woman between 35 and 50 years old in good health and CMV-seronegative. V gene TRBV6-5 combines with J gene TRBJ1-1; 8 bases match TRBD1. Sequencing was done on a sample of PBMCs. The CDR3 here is CASSYRTGEAFF. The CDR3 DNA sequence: TGTGCCAGCAGTTACAGGACAGGGGAAGCTTTCTTT.